This entry is about one T cell receptor (beta chain). What it binds is not known. The authors made the TRB cDNA libraries by 5' RACE using UMI labels. One entry per CDR3 protein, without DNA, is what TCRdb gives after re-calling the 5' RACE reads. The table lists 35,000 to 55,000 distinct CDR3 sequences. CDR3 length equals 15 residues. CDR1 and CDR2 (germline): SQVTM, ANQGSEA. This specimen comes from a study of CXCR3-negative and CXCR3-positive naive CD8 T cells. Study-level points and caveats: Naive cells with CXCR3 showed TRB CDR3s that were more hydrophobic than those in CXCR3-negative naive cells. Comparison of naive CXCR3-negative and CXCR3-positive cells revealed similar TRBV-TRBJ usage, while memory cells differed. Sequencing showed both naive subsets with comparably high diversity, and memory CD8+ cells much lower.

Sorting yielded triplicates of around 300,000 cells for each CD8+ T cell subset. The V call is TRBV29-1, the J call TRBJ2-3. Material: naive CXCR3- CD8+ T cells from blood. Subset given: CD45RO-CCR7+CD27+CD95- naive CD8+ T cells lacking CXCR3 (TNR3-). This sequence was found in a human donor in good health. Some clones in this sample may be carry-over from other donors' samples. The CDR3 is CSVEVILQSTDTQYF.